This TCR beta chain was sequenced during a study of siplizumab effects on memory and regulatory T cells. General study results and limits: Unstimulated subsets accounted for the mapping of only a minor share of the clones that were alloreactive.

The table lists this clone with a count of one. What it binds is unknown. Libraries were prepared by immunoSEQ multiplex PCR; TCRdb keeps only in-frame clonotypes and omits some of them. The table has some 70,000 clones, approximately 89% seen once. Germline V gene lookup returns CDR1 SQVTM and CDR2 ANQGSEA. V lost 0 bases and J lost 2; bases outside the gene matches: 8. CDR3 size: 17 residues. The chain couples TRBV29-1 to TRBJ1-2; 11 bases fit TRBD1. Sequenced input: Tregs sorted from blood. The sequence derives from a human donor in good health. The CDR3 sequence: CSVEDWGGQGANYGYTF. CDR3 coding DNA: TGCAGCGTTGAAGATTGGGGAGGACAGGGGGCAAACTATGGCTACACCTTC.